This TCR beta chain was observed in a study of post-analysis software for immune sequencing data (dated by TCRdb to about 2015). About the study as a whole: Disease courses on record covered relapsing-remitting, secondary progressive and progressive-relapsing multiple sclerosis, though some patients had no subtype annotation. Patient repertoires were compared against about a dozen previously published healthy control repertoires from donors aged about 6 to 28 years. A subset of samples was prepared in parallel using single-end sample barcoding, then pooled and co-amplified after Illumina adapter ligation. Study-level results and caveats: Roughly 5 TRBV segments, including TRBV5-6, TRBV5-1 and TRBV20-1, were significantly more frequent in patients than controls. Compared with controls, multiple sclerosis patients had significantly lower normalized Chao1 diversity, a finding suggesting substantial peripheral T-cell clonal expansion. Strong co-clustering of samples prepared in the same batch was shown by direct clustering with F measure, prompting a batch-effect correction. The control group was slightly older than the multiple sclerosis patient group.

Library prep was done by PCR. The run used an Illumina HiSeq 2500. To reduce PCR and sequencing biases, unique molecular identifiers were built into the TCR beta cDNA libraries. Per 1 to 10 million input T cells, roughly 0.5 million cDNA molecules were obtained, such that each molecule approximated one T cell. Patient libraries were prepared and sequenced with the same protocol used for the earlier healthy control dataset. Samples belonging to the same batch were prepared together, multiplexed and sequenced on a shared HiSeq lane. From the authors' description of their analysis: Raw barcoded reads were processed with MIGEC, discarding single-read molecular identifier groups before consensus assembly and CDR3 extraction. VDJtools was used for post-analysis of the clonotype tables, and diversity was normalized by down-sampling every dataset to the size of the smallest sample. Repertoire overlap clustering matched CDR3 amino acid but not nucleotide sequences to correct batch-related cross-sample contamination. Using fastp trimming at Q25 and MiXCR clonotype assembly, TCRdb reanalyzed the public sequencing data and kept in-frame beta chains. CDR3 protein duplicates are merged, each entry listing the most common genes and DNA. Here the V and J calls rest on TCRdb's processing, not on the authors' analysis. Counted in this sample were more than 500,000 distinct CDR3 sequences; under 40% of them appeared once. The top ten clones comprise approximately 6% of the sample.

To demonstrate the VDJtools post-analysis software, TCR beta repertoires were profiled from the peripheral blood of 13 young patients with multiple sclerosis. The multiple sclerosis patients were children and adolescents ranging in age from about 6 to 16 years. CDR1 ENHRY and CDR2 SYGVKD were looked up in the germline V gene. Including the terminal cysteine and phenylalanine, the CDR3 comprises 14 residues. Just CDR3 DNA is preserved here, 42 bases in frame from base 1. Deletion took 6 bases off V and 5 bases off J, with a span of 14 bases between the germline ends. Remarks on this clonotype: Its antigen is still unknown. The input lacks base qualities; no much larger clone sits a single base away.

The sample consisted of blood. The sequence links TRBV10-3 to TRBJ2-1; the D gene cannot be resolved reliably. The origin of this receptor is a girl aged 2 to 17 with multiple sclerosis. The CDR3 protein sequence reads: CAIRDLVGNNEQFF. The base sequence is TGTGCCATCAGAGATCTAGTGGGGAACAATGAGCAGTTCTTC.